This TCR beta chain was sequenced for a study of memory CD4+ T cells and cytomegalovirus serostatus. Original data processing: After removing out-of-frame reads, 2 million to 2.5 million distinct TCRbeta sequences remained. The assay was immunoSEQ multiplex PCR, and TCRdb's table has in-frame clones only and misses some. V and J calls and clone size are given by that table; D and trimming were obtained from the DNA. This table has 48,000 or so clones, over 75% appearing once. In this sample, this clone turned up a few times. Single viable CD3+CD4+CD8-CD45RO+ cells were sorted as the memory CD4+ T cells. This clonotype was sampled from an adult in good health and CMV-seronegative. Sequencing input: memory CD4+ T cells from blood.

CDR3 region: CASSLAWTGGAKGYTF. The CDR3 DNA sequence: TGTGCCAGCAGCTTAGCCTGGACAGGGGGCGCGAAAGGCTACACCTTC. V is TRBV7-8 and J is TRBJ1-2; 11 nucleotides match TRBD1. Per germline, CDR1 SGHVS and CDR2 FQNEAQ. With 0 bases clipped from V and 8 bases from J, the junction kept 8 bases outside the gene matches. The CDR3 totals 16 residues.